What follows describes a single T cell receptor (beta chain). Germline V gene lookup returns CDR1 ENHRY and CDR2 SYGVKD. With V trimmed by 0 bases and J by 3 bases, 5 bases remained unmatched. The CDR3 sequence is 18 residues long. The sample belongs to a study of identical twins. Each CDR3 protein is one row after TCRdb ran MiXCR on the 5' RACE reads. The sample consists of some 760,000 distinct CDR3 sequences, approximately 18% of them appearing once. The same data also contributed to another study, on T cells expressing NK-cell markers. That work adds: In a handful of donors, dominant clonotypes made up about 28.3-65% of CD3+CD56-NKG2C+ cells.

Sequenced input: PBMCs. The rearrangement uses TRBV10-3 and TRBJ2-7; 16 nucleotides align to TRBD2. The TCR sequence derives from a young woman in good health. CDR3 region: CAISESGTSGRADYEQYF. The CDR3, as DNA: TGTGCCATCAGTGAGTCTGGGACTAGCGGGAGGGCCGACTACGAGCAGTACTTC.